These 3 T cell receptor beta chains were all obtained from the same sample, sequenced in a study of Graves' ophthalmopathy and Graves' hyperthyroidism (dated by TCRdb to 2017 to 2018). The data were produced on an Illumina HiSeq 2000. TCR beta CDR3 regions were amplified from RNA transcripts for repertoire sequencing. A first-round RT-PCR used HTBI primers with the Qiagen OneStep RT-PCR kit, followed by a second-round multiplex PCR, size selection and purification. TCRdb trimmed the raw reads at Q25, called clones with MiXCR and kept productive beta chains. Duplicate CDR3 protein sequences are folded into a single record with the most common DNA and genes. This sample lists over a million distinct CDR3 sequences; roughly two fifths were detected once. The top ten clones comprise 11% of the sample. The sequenced sample was peripheral blood or thyroid tissue (not recorded which). The receptor source for this set is an adult man with Graves' hyperthyroidism.

The sample holds many counts of this clonotype. The chain employs TRBV29-1 and TRBJ1-2; possible D gene TRBD1, 6 bases. The CDR3 covers 15 residues. Germline V gene sequence: CDR1 SQVTM, CDR2 ANQGSEA. V was cut by 6 bases and J by 7 bases, with 24 bases left in between. CDR3 protein: CSVLSGPREGGGYTF. In DNA form, the CDR3 reads TGCAGCGTCCTATCGGGACCGCGAGAAGGGGGTGGCTACACCTTC. The full variable domain, its missing parts supplied by reference TRBV29-1 and TRBJ1-2, is SAVISQKPSRDICQRGTSLTIQCQVDSQVTMMFWYRQQPGQSLTLIATANQGSEATYESGFVIDKFPISRPNLTFSTLTVSNMSPEDSSIYLCSVLSGPREGGGYTFGSGTRLTVV.

The V and J genes are TRBV14 and TRBJ2-7, with 7 bases that match TRBD1. This CDR3 is 14 amino acids long. Germline CDR1 and CDR2: SGHDN and FVKESK. V lost 4 bases and J lost 6; bases outside the gene matches: 9. CDR3 region: CASSLPGQRLEQYF. The CDR3 region has the DNA TGTGCCAGCAGCCTGCCGGGACAGCGGCTCGAGCAGTACTTC.

This sequence joins TRBV9 and TRBJ2-7; 8 nucleotides agree with TRBD1. This CDR3 has 14 amino acids. J gave up 5 bases and V 3 bases, and 7 bases lay outside the gene matches. Per germline, CDR1 SGDLS and CDR2 YYNGEE. CDR3 sequence: CASSGGGQGNEQYF. CDR3 nucleotides: TGTGCCAGCAGCGGGGGCGGACAGGGTAACGAGCAGTACTTC.